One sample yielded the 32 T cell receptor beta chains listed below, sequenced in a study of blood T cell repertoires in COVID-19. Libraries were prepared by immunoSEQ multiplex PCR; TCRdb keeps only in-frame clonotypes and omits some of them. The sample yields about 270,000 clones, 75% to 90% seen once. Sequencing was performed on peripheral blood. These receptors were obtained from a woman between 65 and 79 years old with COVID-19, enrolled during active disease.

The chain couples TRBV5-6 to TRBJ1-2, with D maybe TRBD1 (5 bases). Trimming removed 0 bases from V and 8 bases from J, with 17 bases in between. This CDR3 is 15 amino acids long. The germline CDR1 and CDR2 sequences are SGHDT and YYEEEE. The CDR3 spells CASSLEGRAVWGYTF. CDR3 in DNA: TGTGCCAGCAGCTTGGAAGGCAGGGCGGTCTGGGGCTACACCTTC.

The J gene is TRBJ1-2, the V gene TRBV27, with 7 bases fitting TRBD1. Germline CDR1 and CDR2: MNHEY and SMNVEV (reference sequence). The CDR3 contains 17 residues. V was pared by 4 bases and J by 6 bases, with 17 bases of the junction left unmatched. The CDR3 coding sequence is TGTGCCAGCAGTTCATACACCCTCGACAGGGATCCTCATGGCTACACCTTC. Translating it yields CASSSYTLDRDPHGYTF.

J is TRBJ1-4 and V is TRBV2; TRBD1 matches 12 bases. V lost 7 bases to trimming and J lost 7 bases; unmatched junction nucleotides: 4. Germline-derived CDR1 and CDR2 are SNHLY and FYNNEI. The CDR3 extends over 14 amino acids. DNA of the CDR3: TGTGCCAGCACCGGGACAGGGGGCATTGAAAAACTGTTTTTT. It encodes CASTGTGGIEKLFF.

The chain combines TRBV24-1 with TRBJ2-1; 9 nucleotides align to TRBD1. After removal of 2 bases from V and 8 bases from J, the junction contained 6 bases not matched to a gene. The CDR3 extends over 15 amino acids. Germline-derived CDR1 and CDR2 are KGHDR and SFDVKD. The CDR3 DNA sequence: TGTGCCACCAGTGATTGGCCGGGACAGGGACATGAGCAGTTCTTC. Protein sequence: CATSDWPGQGHEQFF.

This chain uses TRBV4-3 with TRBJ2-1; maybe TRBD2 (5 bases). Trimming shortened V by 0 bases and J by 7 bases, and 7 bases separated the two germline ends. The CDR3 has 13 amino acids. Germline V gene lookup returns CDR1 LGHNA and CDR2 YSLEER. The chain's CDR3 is CASSQERANEQFF. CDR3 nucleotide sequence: TGCGCCAGCAGCCAAGAGAGGGCTAATGAGCAGTTCTTC.

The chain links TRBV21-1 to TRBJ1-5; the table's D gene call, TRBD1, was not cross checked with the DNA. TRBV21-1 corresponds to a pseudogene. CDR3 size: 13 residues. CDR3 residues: CASSNPQDQPQHF. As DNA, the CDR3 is TGTGCCAGCAGCAATCCGCAGGATCAGCCCCAGCATTTT.

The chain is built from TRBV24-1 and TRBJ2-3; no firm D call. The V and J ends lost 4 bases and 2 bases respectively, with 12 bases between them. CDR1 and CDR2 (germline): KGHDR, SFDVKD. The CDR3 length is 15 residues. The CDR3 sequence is CATSDPRIPTDTQYF. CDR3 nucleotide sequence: TGTGCCACCAGTGACCCGCGGATACCCACAGATACGCAGTATTTT.

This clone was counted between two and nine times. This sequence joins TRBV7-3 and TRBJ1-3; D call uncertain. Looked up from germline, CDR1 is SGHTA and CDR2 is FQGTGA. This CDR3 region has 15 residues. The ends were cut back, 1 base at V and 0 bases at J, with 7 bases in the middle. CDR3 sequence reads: CASSLSDNSGNTIYF. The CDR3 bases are TGTGCCAGCAGCTTAAGTGACAACTCTGGAAACACCATATATTTT.

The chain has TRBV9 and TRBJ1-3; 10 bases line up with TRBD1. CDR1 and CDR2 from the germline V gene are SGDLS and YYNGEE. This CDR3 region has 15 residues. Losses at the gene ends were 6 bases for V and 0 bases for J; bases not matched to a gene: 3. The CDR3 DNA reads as TGTGCCAGCAAGGGACAGGGGCGCTCTGGAAACACCATATATTTT. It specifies CASKGQGRSGNTIYF.

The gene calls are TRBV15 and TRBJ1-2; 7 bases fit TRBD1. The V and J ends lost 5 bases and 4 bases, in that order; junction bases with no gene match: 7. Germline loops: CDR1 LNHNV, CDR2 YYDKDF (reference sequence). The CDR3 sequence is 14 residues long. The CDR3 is CATSGRQGGYGYTF. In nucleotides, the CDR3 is TGTGCCACCAGCGGCAGACAGGGAGGCTATGGCTACACCTTC.

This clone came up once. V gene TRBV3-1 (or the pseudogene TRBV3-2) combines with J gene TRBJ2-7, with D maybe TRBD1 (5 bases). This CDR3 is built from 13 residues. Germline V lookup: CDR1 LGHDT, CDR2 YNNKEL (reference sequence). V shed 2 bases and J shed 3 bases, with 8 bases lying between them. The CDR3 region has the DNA TGTGCCAGCAGCCAATGGGGCGGCTACGAGCAGTACTTC. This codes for CASSQWGGYEQYF.

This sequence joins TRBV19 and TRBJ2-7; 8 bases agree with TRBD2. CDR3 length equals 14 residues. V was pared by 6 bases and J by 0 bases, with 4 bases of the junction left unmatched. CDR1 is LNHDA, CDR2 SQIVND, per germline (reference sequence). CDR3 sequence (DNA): TGTGCCAGTAGGGAGCGGGAGAGCTCCTACGAGCAGTACTTC. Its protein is CASRERESSYEQYF.

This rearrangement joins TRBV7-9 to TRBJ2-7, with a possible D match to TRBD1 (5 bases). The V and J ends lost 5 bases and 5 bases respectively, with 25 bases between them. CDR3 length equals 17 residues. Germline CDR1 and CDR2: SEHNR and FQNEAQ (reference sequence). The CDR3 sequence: CASSPWPVGREYDEQYF. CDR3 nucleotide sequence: TGTGCCAGCAGCCCTTGGCCCGTCGGCAGGGAATACGACGAGCAGTACTTC.

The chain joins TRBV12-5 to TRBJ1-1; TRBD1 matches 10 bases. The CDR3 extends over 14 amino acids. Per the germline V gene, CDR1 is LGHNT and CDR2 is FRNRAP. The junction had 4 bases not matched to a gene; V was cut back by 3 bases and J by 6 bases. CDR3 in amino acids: CASGLRDRGPEAFF. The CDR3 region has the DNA TGTGCTAGTGGTTTACGGGACAGGGGTCCTGAAGCTTTCTTT.

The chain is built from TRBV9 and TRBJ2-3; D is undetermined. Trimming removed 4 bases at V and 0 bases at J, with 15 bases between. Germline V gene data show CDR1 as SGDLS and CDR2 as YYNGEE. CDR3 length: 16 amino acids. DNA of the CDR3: TGTGCCAGCAGCCCTCAACTACTCGGAAGCACAGATACGCAGTATTTT. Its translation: CASSPQLLGSTDTQYF.

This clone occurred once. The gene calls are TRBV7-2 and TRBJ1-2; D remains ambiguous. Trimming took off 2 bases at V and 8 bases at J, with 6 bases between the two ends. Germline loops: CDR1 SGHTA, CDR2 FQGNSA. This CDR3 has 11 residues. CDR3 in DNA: TGTGCCAGCAGCTTAATTATGGGCTACACCTTC. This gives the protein CASSLIMGYTF.

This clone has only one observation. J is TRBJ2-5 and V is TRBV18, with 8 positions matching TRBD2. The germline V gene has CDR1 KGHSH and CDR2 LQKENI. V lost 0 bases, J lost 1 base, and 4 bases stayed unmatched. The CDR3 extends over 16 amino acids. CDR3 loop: CASSPPPGGGQETQYF. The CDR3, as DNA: TGTGCCAGCTCACCACCGCCGGGGGGGGGCCAAGAGACCCAGTACTTC.

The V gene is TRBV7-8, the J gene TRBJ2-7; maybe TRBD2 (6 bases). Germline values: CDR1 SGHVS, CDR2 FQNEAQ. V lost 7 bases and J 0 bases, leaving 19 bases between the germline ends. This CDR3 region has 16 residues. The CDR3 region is CASTPRWRGSSYEQYF. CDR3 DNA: TGTGCCAGCACCCCACGGTGGCGGGGCAGCTCCTACGAGCAGTACTTC.

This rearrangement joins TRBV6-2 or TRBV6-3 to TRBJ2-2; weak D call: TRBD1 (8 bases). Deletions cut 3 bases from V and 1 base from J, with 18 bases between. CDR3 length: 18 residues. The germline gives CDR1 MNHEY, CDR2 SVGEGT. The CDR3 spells CASSYPFGGTGNTGELFF. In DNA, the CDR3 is TGTGCCAGCAGTTATCCCTTCGGGGGGACAGGGAACACCGGGGAGCTGTTTTTT.

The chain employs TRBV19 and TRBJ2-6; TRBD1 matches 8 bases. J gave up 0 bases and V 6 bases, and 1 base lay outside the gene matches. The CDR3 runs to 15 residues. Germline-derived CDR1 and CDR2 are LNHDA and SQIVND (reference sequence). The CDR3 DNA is TGTGCCAGTAGGGGACAGGCCTCTGGGGCCAACGTCCTGACTTTC. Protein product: CASRGQASGANVLTF.

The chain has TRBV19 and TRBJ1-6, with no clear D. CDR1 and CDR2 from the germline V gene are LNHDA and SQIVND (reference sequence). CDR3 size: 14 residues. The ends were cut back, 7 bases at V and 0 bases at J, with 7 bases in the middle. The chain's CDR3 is CASTPSSYNSPLHF. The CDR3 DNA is TGTGCCAGTACGCCGAGCTCCTATAATTCACCCCTCCACTTT. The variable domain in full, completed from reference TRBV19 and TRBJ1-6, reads DGGITQSPKYLFRKEGQNVTLSCEQNLNHDAMYWYRQDPGQGLRLIYYSQIVNDFQKGDIAEGYSVSREKKESFPLTVTSAQKNPTAFYLCASTPSSYNSPLHFGNGTRLTVT.

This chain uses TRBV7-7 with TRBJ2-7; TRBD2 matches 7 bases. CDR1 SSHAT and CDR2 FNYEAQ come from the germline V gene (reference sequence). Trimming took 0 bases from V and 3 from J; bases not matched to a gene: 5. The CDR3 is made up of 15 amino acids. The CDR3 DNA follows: TGTGCCAGCAGCTTAGCTAGCGGGCCTTACTACGAGCAGTACTTC. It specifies CASSLASGPYYEQYF.

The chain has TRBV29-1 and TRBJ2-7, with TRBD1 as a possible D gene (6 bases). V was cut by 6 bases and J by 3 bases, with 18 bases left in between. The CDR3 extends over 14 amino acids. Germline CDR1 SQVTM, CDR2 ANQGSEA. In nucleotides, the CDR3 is TGCAGCGTCAGGTCCCCAGGGGTGGGCTACGAGCAGTACTTC. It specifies CSVRSPGVGYEQYF.

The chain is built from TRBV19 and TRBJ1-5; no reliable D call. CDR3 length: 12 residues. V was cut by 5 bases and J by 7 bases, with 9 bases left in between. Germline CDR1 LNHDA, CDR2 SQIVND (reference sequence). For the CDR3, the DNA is TGTGCCAGTAGTTGGGGAGCGCAGCCCCAGCATTTT. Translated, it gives CASSWGAQPQHF.

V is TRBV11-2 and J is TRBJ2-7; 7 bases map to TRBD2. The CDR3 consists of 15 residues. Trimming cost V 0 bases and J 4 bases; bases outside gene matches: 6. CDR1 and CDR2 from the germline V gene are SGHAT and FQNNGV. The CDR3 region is CASSLEGLGGYEQYF. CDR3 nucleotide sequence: TGTGCCAGCAGCTTAGAAGGACTAGGCGGATACGAGCAGTACTTC.

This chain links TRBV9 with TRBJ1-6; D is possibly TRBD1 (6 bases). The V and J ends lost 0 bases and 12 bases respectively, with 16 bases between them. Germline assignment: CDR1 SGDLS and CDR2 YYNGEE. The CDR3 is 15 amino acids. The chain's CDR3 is CASSVGSGQLGPLHF. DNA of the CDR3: TGTGCCAGCAGCGTAGGGTCGGGACAACTGGGACCCCTCCACTTT.

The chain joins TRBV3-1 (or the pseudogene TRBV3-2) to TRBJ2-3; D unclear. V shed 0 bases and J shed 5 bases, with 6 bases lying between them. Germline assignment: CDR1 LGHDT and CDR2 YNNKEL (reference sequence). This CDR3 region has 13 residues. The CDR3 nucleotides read TGTGCCAGCAGCCAAGATCCCTTAGATACGCAGTATTTT. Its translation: CASSQDPLDTQYF.

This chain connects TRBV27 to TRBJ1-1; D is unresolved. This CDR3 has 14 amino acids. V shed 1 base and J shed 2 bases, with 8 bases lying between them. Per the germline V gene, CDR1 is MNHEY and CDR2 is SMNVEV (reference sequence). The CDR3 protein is CASSLYTANTEAFF. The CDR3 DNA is TGTGCCAGCAGTTTATATACAGCAAACACTGAAGCTTTCTTT.

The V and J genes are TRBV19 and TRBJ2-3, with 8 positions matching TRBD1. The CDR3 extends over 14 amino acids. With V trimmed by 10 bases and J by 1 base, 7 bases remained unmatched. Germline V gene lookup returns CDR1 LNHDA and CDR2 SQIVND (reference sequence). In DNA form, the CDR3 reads TGTGCCACCTCAGACAGGGGCGGCACAGATACGCAGTATTTT. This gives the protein CATSDRGGTDTQYF.

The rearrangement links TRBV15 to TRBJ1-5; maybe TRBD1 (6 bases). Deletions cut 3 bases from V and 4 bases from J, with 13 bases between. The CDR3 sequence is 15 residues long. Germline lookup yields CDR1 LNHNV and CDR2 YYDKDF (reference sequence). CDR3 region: CATSRPTGWNQPQHF. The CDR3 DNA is TGTGCCACCAGCAGGCCGACAGGTTGGAATCAGCCCCAGCATTTT. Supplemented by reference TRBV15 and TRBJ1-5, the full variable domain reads DAMVIQNPRYQVTQFGKPVTLSCSQTLNHNVMYWYQQKSSQAPKLLFHYYDKDFNNEADTPDNFQSRRPNTSFCFLDIRSPGLGDTAMYLCATSRPTGWNQPQHFGDGTRLSIL.

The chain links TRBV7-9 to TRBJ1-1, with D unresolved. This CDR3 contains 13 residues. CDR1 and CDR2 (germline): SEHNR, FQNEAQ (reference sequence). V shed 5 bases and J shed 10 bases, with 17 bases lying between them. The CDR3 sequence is CASSQSPGRGAFF. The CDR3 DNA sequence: TGTGCCAGCAGCCAAAGTCCAGGACGGGGAGCTTTCTTT.

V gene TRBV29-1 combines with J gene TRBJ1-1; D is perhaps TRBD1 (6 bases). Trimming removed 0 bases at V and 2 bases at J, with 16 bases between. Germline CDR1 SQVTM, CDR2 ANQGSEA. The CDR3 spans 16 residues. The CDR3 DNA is TGCAGCGTTGAAGATCATTCCAGGGGACTAAACACTGAAGCTTTCTTT. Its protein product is CSVEDHSRGLNTEAFF. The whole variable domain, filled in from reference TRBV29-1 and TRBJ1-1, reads SAVISQKPSRDICQRGTSLTIQCQVDSQVTMMFWYRQQPGQSLTLIATANQGSEATYESGFVIDKFPISRPNLTFSTLTVSNMSPEDSSIYLCSVEDHSRGLNTEAFFGQGTRLTVV.